This TCR beta chain was identified during a study of cytomegalovirus exposure and HLA in healthy donors. Whole-study findings and limits: Among the most significant clusters, several appeared linked to common viral pathogens in a later analysis. Donors belonging to an Asian-associated ancestry cluster reportedly showed fewer N-insertions in productive TCRs than the approximately 700-donor mean, according to what a later analysis found.

About this clone: Its antigen is still unknown. Germline is not matched at one junction end, which may reflect a read error.

There are 15 residues in the CDR3. Per germline, CDR1 SEHNR and CDR2 FQNEAQ (reference sequence). In the PCR, 60 Vbeta and 13 Jbeta primers were used. The repertoire was sequenced with immunoSEQ multiplex PCR; TCRdb's copy has only in-frame clones and lacks some. The repertoire holds roughly 240,000 clones, approximately 78% seen once, with about 0.5% in the top ten. The gene calls are TRBV7-9 and TRBJ2-3; no definite D call. The sequencing sample was made of PBMCs. This TCR came from a boy between 10 and 17 years old in good health and CMV-seronegative. The CDR3 here is CSSSLVTASRDTQYF. In DNA form, the CDR3 reads TGTTCCAGCAGCTTAGTGACTGCTTCGCGAGATACGCAGTATTTT.